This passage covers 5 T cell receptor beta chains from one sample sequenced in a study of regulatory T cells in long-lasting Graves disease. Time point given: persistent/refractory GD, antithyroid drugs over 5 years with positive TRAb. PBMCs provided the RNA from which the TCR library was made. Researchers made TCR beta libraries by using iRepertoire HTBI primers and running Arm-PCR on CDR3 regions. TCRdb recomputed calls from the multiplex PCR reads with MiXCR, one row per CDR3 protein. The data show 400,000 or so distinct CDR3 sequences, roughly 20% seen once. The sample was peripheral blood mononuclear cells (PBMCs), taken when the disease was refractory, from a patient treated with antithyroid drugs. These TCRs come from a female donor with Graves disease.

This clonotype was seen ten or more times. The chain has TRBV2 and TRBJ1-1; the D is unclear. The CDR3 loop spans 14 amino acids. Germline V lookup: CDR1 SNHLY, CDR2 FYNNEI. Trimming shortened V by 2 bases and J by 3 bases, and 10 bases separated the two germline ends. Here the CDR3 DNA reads TGTGCCAGCAGTGAACGTGGTCTGTACACTGAAGCTTTCTTT. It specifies CASSERGLYTEAFF.

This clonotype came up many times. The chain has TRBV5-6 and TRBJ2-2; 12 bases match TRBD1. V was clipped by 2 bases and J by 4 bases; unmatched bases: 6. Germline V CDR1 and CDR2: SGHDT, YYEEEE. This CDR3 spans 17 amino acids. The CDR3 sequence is CASSLRDRGLGTGELFF. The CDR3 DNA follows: TGTGCCAGCAGCTTAAGGGACAGGGGGCTCGGCACCGGGGAGCTGTTTTTT. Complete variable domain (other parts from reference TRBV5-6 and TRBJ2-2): DAGVTQSPTHLIKTRGQQVTLRCSPKSGHDTVSWYQQALGQGPQFIFQYYEEEERQRGNFPDRFSGHQFPNYSSELNVNALLLGDSALYLCASSLRDRGLGTGELFFGEGSRLTVL.

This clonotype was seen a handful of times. CDR3 sequence reads: CASSLAPDRSSYEQYF. In DNA, the CDR3 is TGTGCCAGCAGCTTAGCGCCGGATAGAAGCTCCTACGAGCAGTACTTC. The rearrangement uses TRBV7-9 and TRBJ2-7, with D hard to call. The CDR3 spans 16 residues. V lost 0 bases and J 0 bases, leaving 12 bases between the germline ends. The germline V gene has CDR1 SEHNR and CDR2 FQNEAQ (reference sequence).

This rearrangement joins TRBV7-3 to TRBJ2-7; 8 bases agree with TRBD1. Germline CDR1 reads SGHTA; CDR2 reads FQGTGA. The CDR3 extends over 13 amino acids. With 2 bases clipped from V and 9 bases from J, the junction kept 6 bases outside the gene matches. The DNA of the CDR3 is TGTGCCAGCAGCTTACATAATGGACAGGGGCAGTACTTC. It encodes CASSLHNGQGQYF.

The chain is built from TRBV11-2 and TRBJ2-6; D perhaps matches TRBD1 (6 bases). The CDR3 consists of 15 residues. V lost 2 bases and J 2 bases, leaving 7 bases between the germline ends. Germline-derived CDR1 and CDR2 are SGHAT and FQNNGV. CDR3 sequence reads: CASSLNRAGANVLTF. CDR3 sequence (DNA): TGTGCCAGCAGCTTAAACAGGGCTGGGGCCAACGTCCTGACTTTC.